Listed below are T cell receptor beta chains from one sample, sequenced in a study of regulatory T cells in long-lasting Graves disease. TCRdb re-analysed the multiplex PCR reads in MiXCR, keeping a single row per CDR3 protein. The sample has around 330,000 distinct CDR3 sequences, 15% to 20% seen once. The sequences come from peripheral blood mononuclear cells (PBMCs), collected at new diagnosis, from a patient treated with antithyroid drugs. The receptors derive from a female donor with Graves disease. The CDR3 runs from the conserved cysteine through the conserved F or W. The D gene is left open where the match is weak. Part of the rows lack a size; the others show once, few, many or a class for expanded clones.

TRBJ2-5 - TRBV28 - CASSSRRGRETQYF TGTGCCAGCAGTTCACGTCGTGGGAGAGAGACCCAGTACTTC
TRBJ1-1 many TRBV10-3 - CAISPIGRQTEAFF TGTGCCATCAGCCCGATCGGCAGACAGACTGAAGCTTTCTTT
TRBJ2-5 few TRBV7-7 - CASSLSGAAGETQYF TGTGCTAGCAGCTTGTCGGGGGCCGCCGGGGAGACCCAGTACTTC
TRBJ1-6 many TRBV27 - CASSSPNSPLHF TGTGCCAGCAGCAGCCCTAATTCACCCCTCCACTTT
TRBJ1-6 many TRBV12-3/TRBV12-4 - CASSLLGGLDNSPLHF TGTGCCAGCAGTTTATTGGGGGGGCTGGATAATTCACCCCTCCACTTT
TRBJ1-4 many TRBV20-1 - CSARLFGAANEKLFF TGCAGTGCTAGGCTCTTCGGGGCGGCTAATGAAAAACTGTTTTTT
TRBJ1-4 many TRBV7-8 - CASSSGGGANEKLFF TGTGCCAGCAGCTCCGGCGGAGGAGCAAATGAAAAACTGTTTTTT
TRBJ2-1 - TRBV28 - CASKEGGSYEQFF TGTGCCAGCAAGGAGGGCGGATCCTATGAGCAGTTCTTC
TRBJ1-5 many TRBV2 - CASSEGSRGANQPQHF TGTGCCAGCAGTGAGGGCTCCAGGGGTGCAAATCAGCCCCAGCATTTT
TRBJ2-1 many TRBV27 - CASSDTVLSRVLGDEQFF TGTGCCAGCAGTGACACTGTACTGAGCCGCGTATTGGGAGATGAGCAGTTCTTC
TRBJ2-1 many TRBV27 - CATEGAREQFF TGTGCCACCGAAGGGGCTAGGGAGCAGTTCTTC
TRBJ2-7 many TRBV6-1 TRBD2 CASSPAWREGPYEQYF TGTGCCAGCAGTCCCGCGTGGCGGGAGGGACCCTACGAGCAGTACTTC
TRBJ1-2 many TRBV5-1 - CASSLGTRNYGYTF TGCGCCAGCAGCTTGGGGACACGTAACTATGGCTACACCTTC
TRBJ2-7 - TRBV7-2 TRBD1 CASSLAGTGFINEQYF TGTGCCAGCAGCTTAGCCGGGACAGGGTTTATCAACGAGCAGTACTTC
TRBJ2-7 few TRBV5-4 TRBD1 CASSLGQGLSYEQYF TGTGCCAGCAGCTTGGGACAGGGGCTATCCTACGAGCAGTACTTC
TRBJ1-1 many TRBV20-1 - CSVKGPATEAFF TGCAGTGTTAAAGGGCCAGCCACTGAAGCTTTCTTT
TRBJ2-2 many TRBV28 - CASSLLDNTPARELFF TGTGCCAGCAGTTTACTGGACAACACACCGGCGAGGGAGCTGTTTTTT
TRBJ2-3 few TRBV7-9 TRBD2 CASSPKGGRYTDTQYF TGTGCCAGCAGCCCCAAGGGCGGGAGATATACAGATACGCAGTATTTT
TRBJ1-1 - TRBV2 - CASGAETANTEAFF TGTGCCAGCGGGGCCGAGACAGCGAACACTGAAGCTTTCTTC
TRBJ1-6 many TRBV28 - CASPPSRWTLLSPLHF TGTGCCAGCCCCCCAAGCCGGTGGACTCTCCTCTCACCCCTCCACTTT
TRBJ2-3 many TRBV2 TRBD2 CASSPGGTDTQYF TGTGCCAGCTCACCGGGGGGGACAGATACGCAGTATTTT
TRBJ2-1 many TRBV20-1 - CSAVPDGDQGFF TGCAGTGCCGTCCCAGACGGGGATCAGGGGTTCTTC
TRBJ1-1 - TRBV3-1 - CASSKTDLNTEAFF TGTGCCAGCAGTAAGACGGACCTGAACACTGAAGCTTTCTTT
TRBJ2-2 - TRBV19 TRBD2 CASRPGLADTGELFF TGTGCCAGTAGACCGGGACTAGCGGACACCGGGGAGCTGTTTTTT
TRBJ2-1 many TRBV19 TRBD2 CASSTSGGVSYNEQFF TGTGCCAGTAGTACTAGCGGGGGGGTCTCCTACAATGAGCAGTTCTTC
TRBJ2-3 few TRBV29-1 - CSAEGSPVTGPDTDTQYF TGCAGCGCTGAGGGGTCGCCGGTCACGGGGCCTGACACAGATACGCAGTATTTT
TRBJ1-6 many TRBV15 - CATRSGRGPSPLHF TGTGCCACCAGAAGCGGCAGGGGCCCTTCACCCCTCCACTTT
TRBJ2-1 - TRBV20-1 TRBD2 CSARETSGSRFF TGCAGTGCTAGAGAGACTAGCGGGAGTCGATTCTTC
TRBJ2-7 once TRBV2 - CASNINSVEQYF TGTGCCAGCAATATAAACTCGGTTGAGCAGTACTTC